The next 32 T cell receptor beta chains were all read from a single sample in a study of blood T cell repertoires in COVID-19. Assay: immunoSEQ multiplex PCR; the TCRdb copy retains only in-frame clones and omits some. The sample contains about 170,000 clones, around nine tenths of which appear only once. What was sequenced was peripheral blood. These receptors came from a man aged 65 to 79 with acute or convalescent COVID-19.

The V call is TRBV12-3 or TRBV12-4, the J call TRBJ2-3; tentatively, D is TRBD2 (6 bases). CDR3 length: 13 residues. Trimming shortened V by 2 bases and J by 3 bases, and 6 bases separated the two germline ends. Written as DNA, the CDR3 is TGTGCCAGCAGTTTACTAGCGACAGATACGCAGTATTTT. Amino acids: CASSLLATDTQYF.

J is TRBJ1-2 and V is TRBV5-1, with 9 positions matching TRBD1. The CDR3 spans 13 residues. J gave up 6 bases and V 2 bases, and 2 bases lay outside the gene matches. Per germline, CDR1 SGHRS and CDR2 YFSETQ. CDR3 DNA: TGCGCCAGCAGCTTTGGACAGGGGAATGGCTACACCTTC. Translated, it gives CASSFGQGNGYTF.

The V call is TRBV18, the J call TRBJ1-1; 7 positions agree with TRBD1. CDR3 length: 14 residues. The V and J ends lost 2 bases and 5 bases, in that order; junction bases with no gene match: 5. Germline V gene sequence: CDR1 KGHSH, CDR2 LQKENI. CDR3 protein: CASSPYRGGTEAFF. The CDR3 nucleotides are TGTGCCAGCTCACCATACAGGGGTGGGACTGAAGCTTTCTTT.

This clone was observed a few times. The genes are TRBV19 and TRBJ1-1; 7 bases are a match to TRBD1. V lost 7 bases, J lost 1 base, and 6 bases stayed unmatched. The CDR3 spans 14 residues. Germline V gene lookup returns CDR1 LNHDA and CDR2 SQIVND (reference sequence). The CDR3 nucleotides read TGTGCCAGTACTCGGACAGGAAAGAACACTGAAGCTTTCTTT. It is translated as CASTRTGKNTEAFF.

The V and J genes are TRBV7-3 and TRBJ2-3; 10 positions match TRBD2. With V trimmed by 2 bases and J by 11 bases, 13 bases remained unmatched. Germline-derived CDR1 and CDR2 are SGHTA and FQGTGA. The CDR3 is 16 amino acids. The CDR3 here is CASSLSVAGGPNEQYF. The DNA of the CDR3 is TGTGCCAGCAGCTTATCGGTAGCGGGGGGTCCTAATGAGCAGTATTTT.

The CDR3: CASSLSLGGYEQYF. CDR3 in DNA: TGTGCCAGCAGCTTATCCCTGGGGGGCTACGAGCAGTACTTC. This chain links TRBV11-2 with TRBJ2-7; D perhaps matches TRBD2 (6 bases). V dropped 2 bases and J dropped 3 bases, with 11 bases sitting between them. In germline, CDR1 is SGHAT, CDR2 FQNNGV. This CDR3 is built from 14 residues.

This clone was detected only once. The chain couples TRBV28 to TRBJ1-2; 7 bases line up with TRBD1. Per germline, CDR1 MDHEN and CDR2 SYDVKM. The CDR3 is 18 amino acids. With V trimmed by 5 bases and J by 4 bases, 19 bases remained unmatched. The CDR3 nucleotides are TGTGCCAGCAGTCCTCCTCTTTGGGCGACCAGGGACAGCTATGGCTACACCTTC. This sequence encodes CASSPPLWATRDSYGYTF.

The chain links TRBV11-3 to TRBJ2-1; the D is unclear. Germline V lookup: CDR1 SGHNT, CDR2 YENEEA. This CDR3 is built from 15 residues. The V and J ends lost 1 base and 5 bases respectively, with 12 bases between them. CDR3: CASSLGPQQDNEQFF. The CDR3 nucleotides read TGTGCCAGCAGCTTAGGCCCGCAGCAGGACAATGAGCAGTTCTTC.

This clone was seen once. The rearrangement joins TRBV5-6 to TRBJ2-7, with 7 nucleotides matching TRBD2. This CDR3 contains 11 residues. CDR1 and CDR2 (germline): SGHDT, YYEEEE. With 3 bases clipped from V and 6 bases from J, the junction kept 0 bases outside the gene matches. The CDR3 sequence is CASSSGGEQYF. The CDR3 DNA follows: TGTGCCAGCAGCTCGGGGGGCGAGCAGTACTTC.

The chain joins TRBV7-3 to TRBJ1-2, with D possibly matching TRBD1 (6 bases). Germline CDR1 and CDR2: SGHTA and FQGTGA. CDR3 length equals 13 residues. The ends were cut back, 5 bases at V and 5 bases at J, with 12 bases in the middle. The CDR3 sequence: CASSPDSQYGYTF. Written as DNA, the CDR3 is TGTGCCAGCAGCCCGGACAGTCAGTATGGCTACACCTTC.

J is TRBJ2-1 and V is TRBV11-2, with 12 bases aligning to TRBD2. The V segment lost 5 bases and the J segment 4 bases; nucleotides outside the gene matches: 6. The CDR3 runs 16 residues. Germline V CDR1 and CDR2: SGHAT, FQNNGV. As DNA, the CDR3 is TGTGCCAGCAGCACCCGACTAGCGGGAGCATACAATGAGCAGTTCTTC. Its translation: CASSTRLAGAYNEQFF.

The V gene is TRBV15, the J gene TRBJ1-6, with a possible D match to TRBD1 (5 bases). This CDR3 is 15 amino acids long. The V end lost 0 bases, the J end lost 10 bases, and 13 bases lay between the germline ends. Germline V gene sequence: CDR1 LNHNV, CDR2 YYDKDF (reference sequence). Here the CDR3 reads CATSRDLGAFSPLHF. CDR3 coding DNA: TGTGCCACCAGCAGAGATCTAGGGGCGTTCTCACCCCTCCACTTT.

This clone has just one count. The CDR3 is CASSFLAVQETQYF. The CDR3 bases are TGTGCCAGCAGCTTCCTAGCTGTCCAAGAGACCCAGTACTTC. V gene TRBV5-5 combines with J gene TRBJ2-5; D possibly corresponds to TRBD2 (5 bases). Germline V lookup: CDR1 SGHKS, CDR2 YYEKEE (reference sequence). V lost 2 bases and J lost 1, with 9 bases in between. This CDR3 contains 14 residues.

This clone was counted ten times or more. The chain couples TRBV6-5 to TRBJ1-4, with D possibly matching TRBD1 (6 bases). Looked up from germline, CDR1 is MNHEY and CDR2 is SVGAGI. V shed 11 bases and J shed 4 bases, with 14 bases lying between them. The CDR3 spans 13 residues. The CDR3 protein is CAVKTGHNEKLFF. In DNA form, the CDR3 reads TGTGCCGTCAAGACAGGACATAATGAAAAACTGTTTTTT.

This chain uses TRBV6-6 with TRBJ2-5; TRBD1 aligns across 10 bases. This CDR3 is built from 15 residues. The germline CDR1 and CDR2 sequences are MNHNY and SVGAGI (reference sequence). J lost 4 bases, V lost 6 bases, and 8 bases had no gene match. This CDR3 is CASSPGTGAGETQYF. CDR3 sequence (DNA): TGTGCCAGCAGCCCCGGGACAGGGGCCGGAGAGACCCAGTACTTC.

This sequence joins TRBV2 and TRBJ2-7; D possibly corresponds to TRBD2 (6 bases). Deletions cut 1 base from V and 2 bases from J, with 9 bases between. Germline CDR1 reads SNHLY; CDR2 reads FYNNEI. The CDR3 covers 14 residues. The CDR3 here is CASSEVPGAYEQYF. The CDR3, as DNA: TGTGCCAGCAGTGAAGTCCCGGGGGCCTACGAGCAGTACTTC.

The chain joins TRBV7-6 to TRBJ1-4; D may be TRBD1 (5 bases). The CDR3 extends over 15 amino acids. Germline lookup yields CDR1 SGHVS and CDR2 FNYEAQ. Trimming removed 3 bases from V and 3 bases from J, with 11 bases in between. The CDR3 coding sequence is TGTGCCAGCAGCTTGATGGGGGGTGCTAATGAAAAACTGTTTTTT. Translating gives CASSLMGGANEKLFF.

The chain links TRBV2 to TRBJ1-6; 7 bases fit TRBD1. This CDR3 region has 14 residues. The germline V gene has CDR1 SNHLY and CDR2 FYNNEI. The V and J ends lost 6 bases and 7 bases, in that order; junction bases with no gene match: 6. CDR3: CASSAGTVNSPLHF. As DNA, the CDR3 is TGTGCCAGCAGCGCCGGGACAGTGAATTCACCCCTCCACTTT. The full variable domain, in which reference TRBV2 and TRBJ1-6 provide the parts outside the CDR3, is EPEVTQTPSHQVTQMGQEVILRCVPISNHLYFYWYRQILGQKVEFLVSFYNNEISEKSEIFDDQFSVERPDGSNFTLKIRSTKLEDSAMYFCASSAGTVNSPLHFGNGTRLTVT.

Notes on this clone: Germline and junction disagree at one end, which may indicate a read error. V is TRBV5-5 and J is TRBJ2-1; TRBD2 is a possible D gene (7 bases). Germline loops: CDR1 SGHKS, CDR2 YYEKEE (reference sequence). The CDR3 runs to 14 residues. The CDR3 sequence: CASSLRGGYDEQFF. For the CDR3, the DNA is TGTGCCAGCAGCTTAAGGGGGGGCTACGATGAGCAGTTCTTC.

A few counts support this clone. This chain connects TRBV28 to TRBJ2-7; the D gene is possibly TRBD2 (5 bases). This CDR3 contains 13 residues. Deletions cut 7 bases from V and 1 base from J, with 11 bases between. Germline loops: CDR1 MDHEN, CDR2 SYDVKM. CDR3 coding DNA: TGTGCCAGCACCCATCCGGGGTCCTACGAGCAGTACTTC. This sequence encodes CASTHPGSYEQYF.

The rearrangement uses TRBV5-1 and TRBJ1-6; tentative D call: TRBD1 (6 bases). The CDR3 sequence is 14 residues long. Germline CDR1 reads SGHRS; CDR2 reads YFSETQ. Trimming took off 2 bases at V and 7 bases at J, with 10 bases between the two ends. CDR3 DNA: TGCGCCAGCAGCTTACGGACAGAGAATTCACCCCTCCACTTT. Translation: CASSLRTENSPLHF.

The CDR3 reads CASSDGPDRGAGELFF. The CDR3 DNA is TGTGCCAGCAGTGACGGTCCGGACAGGGGGGCCGGGGAGCTGTTTTTT. The J gene is TRBJ2-2, the V gene TRBV6-4; 10 bases agree with TRBD1. V dropped 2 bases and J dropped 6; count of bases not matched to a gene: 6. This CDR3 contains 16 residues. The germline V gene has CDR1 MRHNA and CDR2 SNTAGT.

The chain carries TRBV7-3 and TRBJ1-3; D is possibly TRBD1 (5 bases). The CDR3 consists of 15 residues. In germline, CDR1 is SGHTA, CDR2 FQGTGA. With 0 bases removed from V and 3 bases from J, the gap between germline ends came to 9 bases. The CDR3 is CASSLTPGHGNTIYF. CDR3 DNA sequence: TGTGCCAGCAGCTTAACGCCAGGGCATGGAAACACCATATATTTT. Full variable domain (outside the CDR3, taken from reference TRBV7-3 and TRBJ1-3): GAGVSQTPSNKVTEKGKYVELRCDPISGHTALYWYRQSLGQGPEFLIYFQGTGAADDSGLPNDRFFAVRPEGSVSTLKIQRTERGDSAVYLCASSLTPGHGNTIYFGEGSWLTVV.

CDR3 protein: CASSPWPLAGDNEQFF. The CDR3 DNA is TGTGCCAGCAGCCCCTGGCCACTAGCGGGAGACAATGAGCAGTTCTTC. This chain links TRBV3-1 (or the pseudogene TRBV3-2) with TRBJ2-1; 11 bases line up with TRBD2. The CDR3 is 16 amino acids. With 4 bases clipped from V and 5 bases from J, the junction kept 7 bases outside the gene matches. Germline V gene data show CDR1 as LGHDT and CDR2 as YNNKEL (reference sequence).

This rearrangement joins TRBV27 to TRBJ2-7; D is unclear. Trimming removed 5 bases at V and 7 bases at J, with 30 bases between. The CDR3 is 18 amino acids. Germline CDR1 and CDR2: MNHEY and SMNVEV (reference sequence). DNA for the CDR3: TGTGCCAGCAGTCCCCGGATTATCACTAATTGGAAACCCGGGGAGCAGTACTTC. Protein: CASSPRIITNWKPGEQYF.

V usage is TRBV7-2 and J usage is TRBJ2-2; D gene ambiguous. CDR3 length: 15 residues. Trimming cost V 0 bases and J 4 bases, with 9 bases left between them. The germline V gene has CDR1 SGHTA and CDR2 FQGNSA. CDR3 residues: CASSLAREVTGELFF. CDR3 DNA sequence: TGTGCCAGCAGCTTAGCCAGAGAGGTCACCGGGGAGCTGTTTTTT.

The chain couples TRBV30 to TRBJ1-2, with D hard to call. The CDR3 has 16 amino acids. Germline CDR1 reads GTSNPN; CDR2 reads SVGIG (reference sequence). V shed 0 bases and J shed 7 bases, with 21 bases lying between them. This CDR3 reads CAWSVSRTTREGGYTF. CDR3 DNA: TGTGCCTGGAGTGTGTCACGTACAACACGCGAGGGTGGCTACACCTTC. The complete variable domain, with remaining parts taken from reference TRBV30 and TRBJ1-2, reads SQTIHQWPATLVQPVGSPLSLECTVEGTSNPNLYWYRQAAGRGLQLLFYSVGIGQISSEVPQNLSASRPQDRQFILSSKKLLLSDSGFYLCAWSVSRTTREGGYTFGSGTRLTVV.

This clone has more than one count but fewer than ten. The J gene is TRBJ2-1, the V gene TRBV6-5, with 8 nucleotides matching TRBD2. Germline lookup yields CDR1 MNHEY and CDR2 SVGAGI. CDR3 size: 16 residues. V lost 0 bases to trimming and J lost 4 bases; unmatched junction nucleotides: 5. CDR3 in amino acids: CASSYSRGGAYNEQFF. DNA for the CDR3: TGTGCCAGCAGTTACTCCCGGGGGGGCGCGTACAATGAGCAGTTCTTC.

This clone was detected only a few times. The chain links TRBV7-3 to TRBJ1-2; no clear D gene. CDR1 is SGHTA, CDR2 FQGTGA, per germline. The length of the CDR3 is 15 residues. Trimming cost V 4 bases and J 6 bases, with 18 bases left between them. Written as DNA, the CDR3 is TGTGCCAGCAGCTCAAATCTGGCAGGAGGGAATGGCTACACCTTC. Protein product: CASSSNLAGGNGYTF.

This sequence joins TRBV5-1 and TRBJ2-7; no definite D call. V was pared by 4 bases and J by 2 bases, with 13 bases between. CDR3 length equals 14 residues. Germline V lookup: CDR1 SGHRS, CDR2 YFSETQ. This chain's CDR3 is CASSGGQITYEQYF. The CDR3 DNA is TGCGCCAGCAGCGGCGGCCAGATCACCTACGAGCAGTACTTC.

This clone is judged hyperexpanded. The CDR3 protein is CASRWDNSYNEQFF. DNA for the CDR3: TGCGCCAGCAGATGGGACAACTCCTACAATGAGCAGTTCTTC. The rearrangement uses TRBV5-1 and TRBJ2-1, with D maybe TRBD1 (6 bases). CDR1 SGHRS and CDR2 YFSETQ come from the germline V gene. CDR3 size: 14 residues. Trimming stripped 5 bases from V and 0 bases from J, with 9 bases between.

The chain uses TRBV9 and TRBJ2-1, with D possibly TRBD2 on 5 matching bases. Per germline, CDR1 SGDLS and CDR2 YYNGEE. This CDR3 region has 18 residues. Trimming stripped 4 bases from V and 0 bases from J, with 20 bases between. The CDR3 is CASSLPTWFGSSYNEQFF. In DNA form, the CDR3 reads TGTGCCAGCAGCTTACCCACTTGGTTTGGGAGCTCCTACAATGAGCAGTTCTTC.